This is a list of T cell receptor beta chains from one sample in a study of monozygotic twins with inflammatory bowel disease. TCRdb reprocessed the 5' RACE reads, keeping one entry per CDR3 protein, no DNA. The listing contains a few hundred thousand distinct CDR3 sequences. Sequencing was performed on blood. The origin of the receptors is a human donor with ulcerative colitis or Crohn's disease, or a healthy co-twin of an affected twin (not recorded which). Both conserved end residues are part of each CDR3. Fields, in order: J gene, CDR3 length, V gene, CDR3 protein.

>TRBJ2-4|15|TRBV7-2
CASSRLVLAKNIQYF
>TRBJ1-6|15|TRBV7-2
CASSLEIQRDSPLHF
>TRBJ2-7|17|TRBV4-3
CASSPDPGGGSFSEQYF
>TRBJ1-1|15|TRBV5-1
CASSLKMEPNTEAFF
>TRBJ2-5|16|TRBV5-1
CASNRFGLGDGETQYF
>TRBJ1-1|16|TRBV27
CASSRPWGGAQGEAFF
>TRBJ2-7|16|TRBV3-1
CASSQVAGQGDYEQYF
>TRBJ2-7|16|TRBV19
CASSMNLGRGGYEQYF
>TRBJ1-2|17|TRBV4-3
CASSQDRAVRGNYGYTF
>TRBJ2-3|14|TRBV18
CASSPPGDTDTQYF
>TRBJ1-6|16|TRBV6-5
CASSYSSSGARSPLHF
>TRBJ2-1|14|TRBV7-8
CASTLAGVYNEQFF
>TRBJ2-7|13|TRBV20-1
CSAIFPGNYEQYF
>TRBJ1-4|17|TRBV23-1
CASGGQGNEWTNEKLFF
>TRBJ1-1|14|TRBV9
CASSPDGGSTEAFF
>TRBJ1-4|16|TRBV5-1
CASSFGPAATNEKLFF
>TRBJ2-1|14|TRBV19
CASSRGGLYNEQFF
>TRBJ1-1|14|TRBV20-1
CSARRQGRGAEAFF
>TRBJ1-5|18|TRBV6-2/TRBV6-3
CASSYSKDRGYSNQPQHF
>TRBJ1-2|14|TRBV29-1
CSVEGPGFYNGYTF
>TRBJ1-1|12|TRBV5-4
CASSVGQVEAFF
>TRBJ2-3|14|TRBV12-3/TRBV12-4
CASSFGDPPDTQYF
>TRBJ1-5|15|TRBV6-1
CASSGGSEGNQPQHF
>TRBJ2-7|15|TRBV6-2/TRBV6-3
CASSYSQSWDYEQYF
>TRBJ2-2|16|TRBV4-3
CASSPLAGYPTGELFF
>TRBJ2-3|18|TRBV11-1
CASSYLSSAGGFTDTQYF
>TRBJ1-3|15|TRBV20-1
CSARDRVFSGNTIYF
>TRBJ1-5|15|TRBV24-1
CATSDRQGGDQPQHF
>TRBJ1-1|17|TRBV6-5
CASSYRSSGGRGTEAFF
>TRBJ2-5|16|TRBV7-2
CASSLDAGRASETQYF
>TRBJ2-1|14|TRBV20-1
CSASTLGGYNEQFF
>TRBJ2-2|16|TRBV9
CASSVLSVANTGELFF
>TRBJ2-2|16|TRBV15
CATSRVASGVGGELFF
>TRBJ2-3|13|TRBV4-3
CASSQGFADTQYF
>TRBJ2-5|15|TRBV18
CASSPSGLNIETQYF
>TRBJ2-6|15|TRBV6-2/TRBV6-3
CASNDFNSGANVLTF
>TRBJ1-5|14|TRBV19
CASSIGQDDQPQHF
>TRBJ2-5|14|TRBV7-9
CASSFQLLMETQYF
>TRBJ2-2|16|TRBV19
CASSIAGGGYTGELFF
>TRBJ1-6|15|TRBV20-1
CSARQGAIWNSPLHF
>TRBJ2-3|16|TRBV2
CASSHQGGAGWDTQYF
>TRBJ2-3|13|TRBV6-6
CATIPAGTDTQYF
>TRBJ2-5|15|TRBV6-1
CASTGRASLQETQYF
>TRBJ1-2|12|TRBV12-3/TRBV12-4
CASWGSLYGYTF
>TRBJ2-1|18|TRBV10-3
CAISSPGGGGPTYNEQFF
>TRBJ2-1|14|TRBV6-2/TRBV6-3
CASSPDRGLDEQFF
>TRBJ2-2|16|TRBV5-6
CASSLLGQGWTGELFF
>TRBJ2-1|17|TRBV4-1
CASSPTGTSGGADEQFF
>TRBJ1-2|13|TRBV20-1
CSARDTGGYGYTF
>TRBJ2-7|15|TRBV6-2/TRBV6-3
CASSYLRDYQGEQYF
>TRBJ2-2|14|TRBV12-3/TRBV12-4
CASQGQKLSGELFF
>TRBJ2-2|15|TRBV7-9
CASSLMGAGTGELFF
>TRBJ2-2|15|TRBV20-1
CSARNWRANTGELFF
>TRBJ2-1|13|TRBV12-3/TRBV12-4
CASSLQEYNEQFF
>TRBJ1-1|14|TRBV3-1
CASSRRTGRSEAFF